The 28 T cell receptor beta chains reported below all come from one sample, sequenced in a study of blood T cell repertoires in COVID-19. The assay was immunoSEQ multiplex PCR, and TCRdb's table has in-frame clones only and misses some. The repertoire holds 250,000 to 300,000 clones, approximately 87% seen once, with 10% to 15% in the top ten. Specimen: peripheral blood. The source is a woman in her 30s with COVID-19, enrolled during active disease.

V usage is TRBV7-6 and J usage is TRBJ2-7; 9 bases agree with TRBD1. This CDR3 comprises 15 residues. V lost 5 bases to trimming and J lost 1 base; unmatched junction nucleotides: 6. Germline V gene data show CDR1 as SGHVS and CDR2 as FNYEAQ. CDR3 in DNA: TGTGCCAGCAGCCCGGGACAGGGAATTTCCTACGAGCAGTACTTC. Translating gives CASSPGQGISYEQYF. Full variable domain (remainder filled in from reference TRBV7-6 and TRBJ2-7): GAGVSQSPRYKVTKRGQDVALRCDPISGHVSLYWYRQALGQGPEFLTYFNYEAQQDKSGLPNDRFSAERPEGSISTLTIQRTEQRDSAMYRCASSPGQGISYEQYFGPGTRLTVT.

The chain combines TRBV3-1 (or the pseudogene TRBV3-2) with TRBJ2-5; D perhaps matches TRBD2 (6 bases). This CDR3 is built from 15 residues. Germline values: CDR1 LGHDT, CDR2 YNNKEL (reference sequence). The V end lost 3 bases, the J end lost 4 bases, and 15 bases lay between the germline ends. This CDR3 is CASSHFGTGLETQYF. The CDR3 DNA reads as TGTGCCAGCAGCCATTTCGGGACTGGATTAGAGACCCAGTACTTC.

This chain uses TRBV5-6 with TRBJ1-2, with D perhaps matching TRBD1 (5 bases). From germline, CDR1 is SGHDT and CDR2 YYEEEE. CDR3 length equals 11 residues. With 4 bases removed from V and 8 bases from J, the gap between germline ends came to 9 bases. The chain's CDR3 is CASSGGVGYTF. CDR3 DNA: TGTGCCAGCAGCGGAGGGGTCGGCTACACCTTC.

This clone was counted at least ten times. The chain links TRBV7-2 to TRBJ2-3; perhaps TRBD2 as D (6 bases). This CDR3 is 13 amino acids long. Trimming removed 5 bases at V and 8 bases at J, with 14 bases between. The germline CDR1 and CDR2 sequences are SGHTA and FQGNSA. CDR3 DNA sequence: TGTGCCAGCAGCCAGATGGGGGGAGGTACGCAGTATTTT. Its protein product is CASSQMGGGTQYF.

CDR3 sequence reads: CASSLPGTDTSYEQYF. The DNA of the CDR3 is TGTGCCAGCAGCTTGCCCGGGACAGATACGTCCTACGAGCAGTACTTC. The J gene is TRBJ2-7, the V gene TRBV7-9, with 7 bases lining up with TRBD1. This CDR3 comprises 16 residues. Looked up from germline, CDR1 is SEHNR and CDR2 is FQNEAQ (reference sequence). Unmatched junction bases numbered 9, after V lost 3 bases and J lost 1 base.

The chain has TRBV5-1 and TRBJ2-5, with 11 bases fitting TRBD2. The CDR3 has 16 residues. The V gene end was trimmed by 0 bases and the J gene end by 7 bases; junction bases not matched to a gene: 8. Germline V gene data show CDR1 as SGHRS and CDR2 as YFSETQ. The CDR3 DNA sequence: TGCGCCAGCAGCTTGGGACTAGCGGGGCCTCGGGGGACCCAGTACTTC. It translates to CASSLGLAGPRGTQYF.

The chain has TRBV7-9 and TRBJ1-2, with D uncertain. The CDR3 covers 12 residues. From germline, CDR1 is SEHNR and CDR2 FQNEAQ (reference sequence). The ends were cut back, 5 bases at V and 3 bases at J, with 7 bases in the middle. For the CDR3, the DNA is TGTGCCAGCAGCAGCCACTACTATGGCTACACCTTC. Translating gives CASSSHYYGYTF.

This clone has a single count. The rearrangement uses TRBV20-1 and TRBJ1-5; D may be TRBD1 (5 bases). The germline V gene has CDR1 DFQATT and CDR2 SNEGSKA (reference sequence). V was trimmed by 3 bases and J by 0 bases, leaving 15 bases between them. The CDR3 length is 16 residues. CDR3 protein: CSASGRQYYSNQPQHF. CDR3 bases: TGCAGTGCTAGTGGTAGACAGTACTATAGCAATCAGCCCCAGCATTTT.

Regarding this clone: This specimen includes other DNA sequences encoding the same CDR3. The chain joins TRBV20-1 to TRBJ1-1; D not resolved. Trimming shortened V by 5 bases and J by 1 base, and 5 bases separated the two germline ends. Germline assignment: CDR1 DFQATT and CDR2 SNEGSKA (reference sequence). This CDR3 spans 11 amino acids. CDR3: CSAWANTEAFF. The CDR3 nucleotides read TGCAGTGCTTGGGCGAACACTGAAGCTTTCTTT.

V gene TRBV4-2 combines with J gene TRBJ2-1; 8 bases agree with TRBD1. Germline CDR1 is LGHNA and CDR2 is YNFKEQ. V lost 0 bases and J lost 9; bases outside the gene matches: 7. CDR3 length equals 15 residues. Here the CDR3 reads CASSQDHRQGSEQFF. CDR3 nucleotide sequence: TGTGCCAGCAGCCAAGACCACCGACAGGGGAGTGAGCAGTTCTTC.

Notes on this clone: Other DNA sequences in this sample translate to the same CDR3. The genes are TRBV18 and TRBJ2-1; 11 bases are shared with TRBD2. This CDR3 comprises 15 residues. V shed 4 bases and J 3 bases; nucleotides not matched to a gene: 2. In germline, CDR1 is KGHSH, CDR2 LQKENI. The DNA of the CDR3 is TGTGCCAGCTCACTTAGCGGGGGGGACTACAATGAGCAGTTCTTC. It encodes CASSLSGGDYNEQFF.

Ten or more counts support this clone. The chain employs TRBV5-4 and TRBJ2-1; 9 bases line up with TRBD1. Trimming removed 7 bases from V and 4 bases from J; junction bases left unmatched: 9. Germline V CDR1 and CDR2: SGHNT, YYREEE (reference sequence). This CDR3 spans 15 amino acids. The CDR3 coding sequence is TGTGCCAGCTTGGATCCGGGACAGGGATACAATGAGCAGTTCTTC. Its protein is CASLDPGQGYNEQFF.

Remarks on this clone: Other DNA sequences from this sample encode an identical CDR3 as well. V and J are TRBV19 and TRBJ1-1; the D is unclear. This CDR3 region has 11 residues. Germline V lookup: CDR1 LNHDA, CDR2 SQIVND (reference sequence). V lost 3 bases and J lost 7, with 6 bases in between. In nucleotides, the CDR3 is TGTGCCAGTAGTATCCGAGTTGAAGCTTTCTTT. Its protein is CASSIRVEAFF.

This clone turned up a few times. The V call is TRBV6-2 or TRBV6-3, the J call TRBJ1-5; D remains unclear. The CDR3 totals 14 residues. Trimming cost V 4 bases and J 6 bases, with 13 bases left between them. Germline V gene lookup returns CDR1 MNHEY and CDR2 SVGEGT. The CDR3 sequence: CASSSPLPLQPQHF. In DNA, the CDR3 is TGTGCCAGCAGTTCTCCCCTACCACTTCAGCCCCAGCATTTT.

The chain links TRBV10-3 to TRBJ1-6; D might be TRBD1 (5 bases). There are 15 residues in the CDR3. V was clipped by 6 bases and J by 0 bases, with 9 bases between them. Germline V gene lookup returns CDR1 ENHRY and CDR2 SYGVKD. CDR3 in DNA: TGTGCCATCAGGGACAAGAGCTCCTATAATTCACCCCTCCACTTT. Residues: CAIRDKSSYNSPLHF.

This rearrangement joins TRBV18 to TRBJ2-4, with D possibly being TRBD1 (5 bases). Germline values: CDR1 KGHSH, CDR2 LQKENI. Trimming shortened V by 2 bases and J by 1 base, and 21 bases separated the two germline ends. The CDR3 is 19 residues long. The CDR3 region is CASSPAPPLGQRAKNIQYF. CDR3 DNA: TGTGCCAGCTCACCAGCACCCCCGTTAGGACAACGGGCCAAAAACATTCAGTACTTC.

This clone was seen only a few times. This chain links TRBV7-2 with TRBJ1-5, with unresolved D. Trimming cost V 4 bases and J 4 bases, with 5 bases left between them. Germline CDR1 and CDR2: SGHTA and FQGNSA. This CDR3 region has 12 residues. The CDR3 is CASSSYNQPQHF. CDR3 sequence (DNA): TGTGCCAGCAGCTCTTATAATCAGCCCCAGCATTTT.

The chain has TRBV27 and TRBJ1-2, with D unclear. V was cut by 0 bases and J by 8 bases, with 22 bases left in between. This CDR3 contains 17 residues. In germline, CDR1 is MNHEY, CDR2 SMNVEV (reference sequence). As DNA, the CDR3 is TGTGCCAGCAGTTTATCGTTCCCGGTCTCGGCGAATAGCGGCTACACCTTC. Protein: CASSLSFPVSANSGYTF.

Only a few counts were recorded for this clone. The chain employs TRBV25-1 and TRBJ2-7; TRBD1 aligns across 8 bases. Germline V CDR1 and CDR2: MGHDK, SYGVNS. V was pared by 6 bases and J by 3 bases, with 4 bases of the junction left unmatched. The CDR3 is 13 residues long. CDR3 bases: TGTGCCAGCAGCCCCGGGACAGGCTACGAGCAGTACTTC. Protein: CASSPGTGYEQYF.

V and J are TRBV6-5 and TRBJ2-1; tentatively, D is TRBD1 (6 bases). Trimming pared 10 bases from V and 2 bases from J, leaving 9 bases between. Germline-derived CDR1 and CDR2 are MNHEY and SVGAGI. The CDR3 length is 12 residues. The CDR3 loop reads CATGAAYNEQFF. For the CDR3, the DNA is TGTGCCACAGGGGCGGCCTACAATGAGCAGTTCTTC.

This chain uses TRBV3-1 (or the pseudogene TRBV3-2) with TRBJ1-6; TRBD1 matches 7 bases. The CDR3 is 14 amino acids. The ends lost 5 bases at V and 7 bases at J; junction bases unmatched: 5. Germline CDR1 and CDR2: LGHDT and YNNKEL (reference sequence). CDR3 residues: CASSFGQVNSPLHF. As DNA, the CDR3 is TGTGCCAGCAGCTTCGGACAGGTCAATTCACCCCTCCACTTT.

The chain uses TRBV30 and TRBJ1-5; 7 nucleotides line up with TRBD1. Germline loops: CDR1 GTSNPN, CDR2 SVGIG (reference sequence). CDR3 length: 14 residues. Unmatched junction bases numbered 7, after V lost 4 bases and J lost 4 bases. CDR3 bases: TGTGCCTGGAACCCGACAGGGCGTAATCAGCCCCAGCATTTT. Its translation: CAWNPTGRNQPQHF.

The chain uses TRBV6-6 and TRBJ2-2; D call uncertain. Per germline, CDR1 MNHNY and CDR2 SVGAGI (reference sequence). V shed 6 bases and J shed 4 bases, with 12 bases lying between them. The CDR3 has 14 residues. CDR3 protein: CASSPEVSTGELFF. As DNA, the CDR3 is TGTGCCAGCAGCCCCGAAGTTAGCACCGGGGAGCTGTTTTTT.

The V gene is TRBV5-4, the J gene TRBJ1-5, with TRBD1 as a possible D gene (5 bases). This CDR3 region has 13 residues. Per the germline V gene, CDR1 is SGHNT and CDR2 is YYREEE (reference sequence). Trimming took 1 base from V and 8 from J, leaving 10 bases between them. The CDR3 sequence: CASSLHPGEPQHF. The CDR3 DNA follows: TGTGCCAGCAGCTTGCACCCGGGGGAGCCCCAGCATTTT.

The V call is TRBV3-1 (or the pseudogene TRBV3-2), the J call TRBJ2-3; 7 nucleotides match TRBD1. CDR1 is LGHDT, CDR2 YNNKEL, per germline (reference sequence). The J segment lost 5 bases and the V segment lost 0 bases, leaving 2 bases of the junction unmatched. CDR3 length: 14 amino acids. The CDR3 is CASSQEQGQDTQYF. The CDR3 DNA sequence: TGTGCCAGCAGCCAAGAACAGGGGCAAGATACGCAGTATTTT.

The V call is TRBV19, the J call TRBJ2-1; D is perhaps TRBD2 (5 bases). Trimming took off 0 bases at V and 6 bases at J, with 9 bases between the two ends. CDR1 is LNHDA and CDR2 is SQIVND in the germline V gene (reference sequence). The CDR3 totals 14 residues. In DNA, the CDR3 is TGTGCCAGTAGTATAGATCGGGGTCCCAATGAGCAGTTCTTC. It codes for CASSIDRGPNEQFF.

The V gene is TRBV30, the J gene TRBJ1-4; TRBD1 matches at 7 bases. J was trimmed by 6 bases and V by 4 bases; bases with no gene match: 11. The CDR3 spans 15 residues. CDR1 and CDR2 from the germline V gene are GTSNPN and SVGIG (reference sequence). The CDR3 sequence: CAWNFQTGWDEKLFF. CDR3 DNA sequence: TGTGCCTGGAATTTCCAGACAGGGTGGGATGAAAAACTGTTTTTT.

The CDR3 is CASSTFQGAVGGEQYF. The CDR3 coding sequence is TGCGCCAGCAGCACTTTCCAGGGTGCGGTGGGTGGCGAGCAGTACTTC. This sequence joins TRBV5-1 and TRBJ2-7, with D tentatively TRBD1 (5 bases). With 4 bases removed from V and 6 bases from J, the gap between germline ends came to 23 bases. The CDR3 is 16 residues long. The germline V gene encodes CDR1 SGHRS and CDR2 YFSETQ.